This T cell receptor beta chain was recorded in a study of response to subunit inactivated influenza vaccine. Study outcomes and limitations: Authors proposed each seasonal influenza vaccination draws in few new T cells.

Germline values: CDR1 MGHRA, CDR2 YSYEKL. The V end was cut by 1 base, the J end by 5 bases, with 15 bases between. This CDR3 is 16 amino acids long. Notes on this clonotype: Its target is unknown.

TCRdb reprocessed the RT-PCR reads via MiXCR and lists one record per CDR3 protein. The data show over 150,000 distinct CDR3 sequences, approximately 9.2% seen once. The clonotype was recovered from a man between 45 and 60 years old who received an inactivated influenza vaccine. V gene TRBV4-1 combines with J gene TRBJ2-1; D remains unclear. The sample was non-naive T cells sorted from PBMCs, taken on the day of vaccination. CDR3 amino acids: CASSQGWWVRDNEQFF. The CDR3 DNA sequence: TGCGCCAGCAGCCAAGGGTGGTGGGTAAGGGACAATGAGCAGTTCTTC.